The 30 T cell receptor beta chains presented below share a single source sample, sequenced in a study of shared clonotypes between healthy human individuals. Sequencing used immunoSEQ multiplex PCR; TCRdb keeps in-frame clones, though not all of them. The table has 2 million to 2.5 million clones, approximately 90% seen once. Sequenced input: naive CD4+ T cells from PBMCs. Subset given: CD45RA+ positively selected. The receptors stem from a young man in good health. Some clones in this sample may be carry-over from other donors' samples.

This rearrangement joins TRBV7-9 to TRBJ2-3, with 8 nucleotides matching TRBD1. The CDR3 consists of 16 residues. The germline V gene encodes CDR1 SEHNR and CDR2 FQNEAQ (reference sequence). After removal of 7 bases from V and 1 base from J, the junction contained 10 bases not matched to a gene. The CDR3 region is CASTLGVGQGTDTQYF. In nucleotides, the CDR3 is TGTGCCAGCACCCTAGGGGTGGGACAGGGCACAGATACGCAGTATTTT.

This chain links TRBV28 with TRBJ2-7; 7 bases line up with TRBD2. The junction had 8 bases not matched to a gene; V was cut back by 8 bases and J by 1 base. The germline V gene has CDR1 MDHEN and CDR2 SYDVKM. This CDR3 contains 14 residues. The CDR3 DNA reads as TGTGCCAGCGGATCGTGGGGGGGTTCCTACGAGCAGTACTTC. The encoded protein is CASGSWGGSYEQYF.

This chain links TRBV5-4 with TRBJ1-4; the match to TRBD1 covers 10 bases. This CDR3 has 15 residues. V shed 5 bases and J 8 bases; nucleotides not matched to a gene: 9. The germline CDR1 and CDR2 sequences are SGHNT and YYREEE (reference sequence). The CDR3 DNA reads TGTGCCAGCAGTCGCACCGGGACAGGGGCGGAAAAACTGTTTTTT. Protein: CASSRTGTGAEKLFF.

This CDR3 reads CASSPAGTGDEQYF. In nucleotides, the CDR3 is TGTGCCAGCAGCCCTGCCGGGACAGGGGACGAGCAGTACTTC. V and J are TRBV7-6 and TRBJ2-7; 10 bases line up with TRBD1. This CDR3 is built from 14 residues. Germline values: CDR1 SGHVS, CDR2 FNYEAQ. The V gene end was trimmed by 5 bases and the J gene end by 5 bases; junction bases not matched to a gene: 6.

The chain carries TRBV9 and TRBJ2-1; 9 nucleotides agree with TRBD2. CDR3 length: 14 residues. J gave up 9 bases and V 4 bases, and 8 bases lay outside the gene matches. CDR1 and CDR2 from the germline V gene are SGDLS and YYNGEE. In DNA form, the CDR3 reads TGTGCCAGCAGCCCTATCGGGACTAGCATTGAGCAGTTCTTC. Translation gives CASSPIGTSIEQFF.

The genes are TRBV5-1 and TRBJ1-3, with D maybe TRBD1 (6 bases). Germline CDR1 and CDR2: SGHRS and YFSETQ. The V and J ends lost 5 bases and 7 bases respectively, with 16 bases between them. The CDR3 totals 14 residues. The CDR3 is CASSPLAGANTIYF. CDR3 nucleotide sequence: TGCGCCAGCAGTCCTCTCGCGGGGGCCAACACCATATATTTT.

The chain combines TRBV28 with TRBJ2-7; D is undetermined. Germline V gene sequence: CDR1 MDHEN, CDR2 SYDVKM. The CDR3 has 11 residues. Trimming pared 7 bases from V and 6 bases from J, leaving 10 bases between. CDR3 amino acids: CASTSASEQYF. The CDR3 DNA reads TGTGCCAGCACCTCCGCGAGCGAGCAGTACTTC.

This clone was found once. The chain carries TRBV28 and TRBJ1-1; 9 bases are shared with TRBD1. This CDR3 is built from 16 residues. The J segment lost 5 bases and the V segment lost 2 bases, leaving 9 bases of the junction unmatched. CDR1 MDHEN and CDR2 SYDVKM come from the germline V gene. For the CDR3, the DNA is TGTGCCAGCAGTTTAGTAGGAACAGGGGGCTATACTGAAGCTTTCTTT. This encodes CASSLVGTGGYTEAFF.

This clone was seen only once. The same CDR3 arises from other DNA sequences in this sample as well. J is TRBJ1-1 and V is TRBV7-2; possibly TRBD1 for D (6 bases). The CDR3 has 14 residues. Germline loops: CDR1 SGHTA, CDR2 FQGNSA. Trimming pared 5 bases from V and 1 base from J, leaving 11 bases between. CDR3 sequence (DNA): TGTGCCAGCAGCCCGCGGACAGCGAACACTGAAGCTTTCTTT. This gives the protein CASSPRTANTEAFF.

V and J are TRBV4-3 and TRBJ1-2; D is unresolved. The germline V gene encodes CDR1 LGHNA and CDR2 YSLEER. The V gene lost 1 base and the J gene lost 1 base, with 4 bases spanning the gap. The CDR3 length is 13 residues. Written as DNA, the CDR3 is TGCGCCAGCAGCCAAGCAAATAACTATGGCTACACCTTC. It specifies CASSQANNYGYTF.

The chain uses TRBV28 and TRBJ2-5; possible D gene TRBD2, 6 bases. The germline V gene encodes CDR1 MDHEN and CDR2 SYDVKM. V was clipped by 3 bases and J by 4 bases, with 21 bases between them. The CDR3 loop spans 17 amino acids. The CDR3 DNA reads TGTGCCAGCAGTTTTTCAGTGGGTGCGGGGATCGGAGAGACCCAGTACTTC. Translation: CASSFSVGAGIGETQYF. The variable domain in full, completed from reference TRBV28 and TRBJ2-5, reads DVKVTQSSRYLVKRTGEKVFLECVQDMDHENMFWYRQDPGLGLRLIYFSYDVKMKEKGDIPEGYSVSREKKERFSLILESASTNQTSMYLCASSFSVGAGIGETQYFGPGTRLLVL.

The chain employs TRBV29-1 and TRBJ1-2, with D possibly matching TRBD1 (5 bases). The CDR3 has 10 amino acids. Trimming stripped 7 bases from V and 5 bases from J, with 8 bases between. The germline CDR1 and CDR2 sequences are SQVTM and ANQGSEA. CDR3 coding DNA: TGCAGCGCGGGACTGTATGGCTACACCTTC. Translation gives CSAGLYGYTF. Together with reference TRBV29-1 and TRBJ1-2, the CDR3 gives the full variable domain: SAVISQKPSRDICQRGTSLTIQCQVDSQVTMMFWYRQQPGQSLTLIATANQGSEATYESGFVIDKFPISRPNLTFSTLTVSNMSPEDSSIYLCSAGLYGYTFGSGTRLTVV.

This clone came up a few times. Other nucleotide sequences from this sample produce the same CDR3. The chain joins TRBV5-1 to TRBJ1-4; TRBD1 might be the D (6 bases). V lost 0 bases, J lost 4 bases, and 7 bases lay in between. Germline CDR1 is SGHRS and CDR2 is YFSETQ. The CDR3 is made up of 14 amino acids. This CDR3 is CASSLAQGNEKLFF. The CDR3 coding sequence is TGCGCCAGCAGCTTGGCACAGGGTAATGAAAAACTGTTTTTT.

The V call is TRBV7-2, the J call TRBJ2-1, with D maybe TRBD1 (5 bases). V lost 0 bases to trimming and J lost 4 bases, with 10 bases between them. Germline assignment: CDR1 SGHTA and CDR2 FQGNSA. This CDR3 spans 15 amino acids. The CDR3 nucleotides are TGTGCCAGCAGCTTAGCGCAGGGTATTTACAATGAGCAGTTCTTC. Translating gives CASSLAQGIYNEQFF.

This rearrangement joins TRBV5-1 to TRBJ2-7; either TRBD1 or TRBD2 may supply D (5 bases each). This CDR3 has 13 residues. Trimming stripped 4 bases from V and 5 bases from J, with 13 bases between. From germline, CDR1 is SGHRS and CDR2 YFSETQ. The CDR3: CASSRHGTDEQYF. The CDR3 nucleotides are TGCGCCAGCAGCCGACACGGGACCGACGAGCAGTACTTC. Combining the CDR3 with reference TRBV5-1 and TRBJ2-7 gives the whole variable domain KAGVTQTPRYLIKTRGQQVTLSCSPISGHRSVSWYQQTPGQGLQFLFEYFSETQRNKGNFPGRFSGRQFSNSRSEMNVSTLELGDSALYLCASSRHGTDEQYFGPGTRLTVT.

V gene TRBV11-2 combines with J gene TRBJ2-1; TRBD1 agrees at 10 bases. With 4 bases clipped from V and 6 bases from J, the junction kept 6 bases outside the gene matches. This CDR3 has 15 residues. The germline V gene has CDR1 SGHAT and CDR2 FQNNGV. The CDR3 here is CASSSLDRGGNEQFF. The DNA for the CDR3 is TGTGCCAGCAGCTCTTTGGACAGGGGGGGCAATGAGCAGTTCTTC.

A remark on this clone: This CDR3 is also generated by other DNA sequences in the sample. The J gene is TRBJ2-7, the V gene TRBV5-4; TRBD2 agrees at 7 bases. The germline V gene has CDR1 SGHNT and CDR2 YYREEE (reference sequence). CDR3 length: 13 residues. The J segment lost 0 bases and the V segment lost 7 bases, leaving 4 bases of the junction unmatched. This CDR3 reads CASRPGGSYEQYF. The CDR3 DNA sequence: TGTGCCAGCCGGCCGGGAGGCTCCTACGAGCAGTACTTC.

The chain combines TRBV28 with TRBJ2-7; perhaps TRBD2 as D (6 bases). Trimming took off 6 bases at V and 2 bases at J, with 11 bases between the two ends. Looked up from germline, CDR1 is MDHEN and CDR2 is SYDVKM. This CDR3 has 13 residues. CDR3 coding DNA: TGTGCCAGCAGGAGGGGACTTACCTACGAGCAGTACTTC. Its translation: CASRRGLTYEQYF.

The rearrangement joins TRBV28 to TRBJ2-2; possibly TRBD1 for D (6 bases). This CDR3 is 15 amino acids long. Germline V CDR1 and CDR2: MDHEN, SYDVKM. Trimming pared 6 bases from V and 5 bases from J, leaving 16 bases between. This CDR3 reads CASRLNRVGTGELFF. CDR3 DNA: TGTGCCAGCAGGCTGAACAGGGTTGGGACCGGGGAGCTGTTTTTT.

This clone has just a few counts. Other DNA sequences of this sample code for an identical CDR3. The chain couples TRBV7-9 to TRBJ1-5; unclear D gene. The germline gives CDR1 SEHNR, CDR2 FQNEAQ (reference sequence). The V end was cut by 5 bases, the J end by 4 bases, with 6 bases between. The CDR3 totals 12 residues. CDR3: CASSLGNQPQHF. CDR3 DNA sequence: TGTGCCAGCAGCCTCGGAAATCAGCCCCAGCATTTT.

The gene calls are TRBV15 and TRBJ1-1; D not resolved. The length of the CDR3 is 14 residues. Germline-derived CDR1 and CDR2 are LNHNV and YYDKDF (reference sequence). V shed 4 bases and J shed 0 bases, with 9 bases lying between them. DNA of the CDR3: TGTGCCACCAGCAAAGGTGGGCTGAACACTGAAGCTTTCTTT. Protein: CATSKGGLNTEAFF. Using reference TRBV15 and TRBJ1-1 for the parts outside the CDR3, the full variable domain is DAMVIQNPRYQVTQFGKPVTLSCSQTLNHNVMYWYQQKSSQAPKLLFHYYDKDFNNEADTPDNFQSRRPNTSFCFLDIRSPGLGDTAMYLCATSKGGLNTEAFFGQGTRLTVV.

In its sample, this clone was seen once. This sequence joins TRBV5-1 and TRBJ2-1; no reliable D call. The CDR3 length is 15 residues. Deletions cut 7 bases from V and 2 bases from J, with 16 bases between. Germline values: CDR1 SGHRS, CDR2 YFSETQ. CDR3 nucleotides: TGCGCCAGCTATAATTCTCAGCATCCCTACAATGAGCAGTTCTTC. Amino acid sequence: CASYNSQHPYNEQFF.

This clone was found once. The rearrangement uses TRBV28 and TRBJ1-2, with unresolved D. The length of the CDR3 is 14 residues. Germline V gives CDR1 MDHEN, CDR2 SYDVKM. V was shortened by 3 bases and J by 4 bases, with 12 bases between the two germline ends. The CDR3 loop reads CASSFGGRSYGYTF. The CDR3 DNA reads TGTGCCAGCAGTTTCGGAGGGCGAAGCTATGGCTACACCTTC.

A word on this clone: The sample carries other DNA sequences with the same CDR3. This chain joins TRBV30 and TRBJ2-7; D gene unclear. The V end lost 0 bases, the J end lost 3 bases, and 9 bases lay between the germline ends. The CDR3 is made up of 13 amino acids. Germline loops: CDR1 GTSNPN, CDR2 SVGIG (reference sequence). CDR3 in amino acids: CAWSVGRVYEQYF. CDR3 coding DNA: TGTGCCTGGAGTGTCGGACGCGTCTACGAGCAGTACTTC.

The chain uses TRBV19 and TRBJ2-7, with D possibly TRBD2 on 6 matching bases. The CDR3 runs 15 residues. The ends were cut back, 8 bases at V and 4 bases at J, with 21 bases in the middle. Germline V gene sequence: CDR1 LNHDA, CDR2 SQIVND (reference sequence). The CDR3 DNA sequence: TGTGCCAGTCAAATCGGGGGAGGTTTTCAATACGAGCAGTACTTC. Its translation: CASQIGGGFQYEQYF.

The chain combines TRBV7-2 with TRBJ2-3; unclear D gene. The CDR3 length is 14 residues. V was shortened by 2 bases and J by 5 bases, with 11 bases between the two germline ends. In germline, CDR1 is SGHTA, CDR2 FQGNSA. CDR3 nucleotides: TGTGCCAGCAGCTTACTGGGTTCTGGAGATACGCAGTATTTT. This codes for CASSLLGSGDTQYF.

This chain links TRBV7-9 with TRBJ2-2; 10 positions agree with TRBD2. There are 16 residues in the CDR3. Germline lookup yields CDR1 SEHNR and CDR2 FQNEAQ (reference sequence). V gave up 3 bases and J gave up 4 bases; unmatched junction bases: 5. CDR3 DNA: TGTGCCAGCAGCTTTGGACTAGCGGAGCTCACCGGGGAGCTGTTTTTT. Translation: CASSFGLAELTGELFF.

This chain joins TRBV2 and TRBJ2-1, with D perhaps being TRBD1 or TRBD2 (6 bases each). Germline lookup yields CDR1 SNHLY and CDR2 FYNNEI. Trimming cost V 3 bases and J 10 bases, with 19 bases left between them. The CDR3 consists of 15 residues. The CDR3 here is CASSDTGGLGGEQFF. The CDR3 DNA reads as TGTGCCAGCAGTGACACAGGAGGCTTGGGGGGCGAGCAGTTCTTC.

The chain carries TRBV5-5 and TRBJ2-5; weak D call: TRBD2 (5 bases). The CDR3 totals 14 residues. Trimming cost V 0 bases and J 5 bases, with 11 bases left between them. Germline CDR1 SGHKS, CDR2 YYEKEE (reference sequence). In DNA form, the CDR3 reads TGTGCCAGCAGCTTGGTACCGGGGTGGGAGACCCAGTACTTC. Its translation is CASSLVPGWETQYF. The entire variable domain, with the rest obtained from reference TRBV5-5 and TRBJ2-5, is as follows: DAGVTQSPTHLIKTRGQQVTLRCSPISGHKSVSWYQQVLGQGPQFIFQYYEKEERGRGNFPDRFSARQFPNYSSELNVNALLLGDSALYLCASSLVPGWETQYFGPGTRLLVL.

This CDR3 is CASSPGLLGGDTQYF. The CDR3 region has the DNA TGTGCCAGCAGCCCGGGACTACTAGGAGGAGATACGCAGTATTTT. The V gene is TRBV5-4, the J gene TRBJ2-3; TRBD2 aligns across 7 bases. Germline V gene data show CDR1 as SGHNT and CDR2 as YYREEE (reference sequence). V was clipped by 4 bases and J by 5 bases; unmatched bases: 10. This CDR3 is built from 15 residues.